Each of the 16 T cell receptor beta chains below was sequenced from the same sample in a study of a mutant IDH1 vaccine in newly diagnosed glioma. Which antigens these TCRs recognize remains unknown. Time point specified: week 11, during vaccination. Each dose of the vaccine consisted of 300 ug of mutant IDH1 20-mer peptide, with topical imiquimod. Assay: immunoSEQ multiplex PCR; the TCRdb copy retains only in-frame clones and omits some. This table holds fewer than 65,000 clones, around 80% found once. The material sequenced was PBMCs, taken from a glioma patient whose treatment included an IDH1 peptide vaccine. Receptor source: a man aged 50 to 59 with glioma.

A single count supports this clone. CDR3 coding DNA: TGTGCCAGCATGCGGGACAGCAATAATTCACCCCTCCACTTT. Its translation is CASMRDSNNSPLHF. This chain links TRBV27 with TRBJ1-6; 7 nucleotides align to TRBD1. This CDR3 has 14 amino acids. Germline V CDR1 and CDR2: MNHEY, SMNVEV (reference sequence). Unmatched junction bases numbered 5, after V lost 7 bases and J lost 5 bases.

This clone was recorded a few times. The J gene is TRBJ1-5, the V gene TRBV4-1; 7 nucleotides line up with TRBD1. The trim removed 4 bases at V and 10 bases at J, leaving 10 bases unmatched. Germline V lookup: CDR1 MGHRA, CDR2 YSYEKL. This CDR3 has 14 amino acids. The CDR3 sequence: CASSRPGTAHPQHF. The CDR3 DNA reads TGCGCCAGCAGCCGCCCAGGGACAGCCCATCCCCAGCATTTT.

The chain couples TRBV7-6 to TRBJ2-1, with 10 nucleotides matching TRBD2. The CDR3 is made up of 15 amino acids. The J segment lost 6 bases and the V segment lost 0 bases, leaving 2 bases of the junction unmatched. From germline, CDR1 is SGHVS and CDR2 FNYEAQ. CDR3 region: CASSLASSGGNEQFF. The CDR3 DNA follows: TGTGCCAGCAGCTTAGCTTCTAGCGGGGGCAATGAGCAGTTCTTC.

The table lists this clone with a few counts. The chain links TRBV18 to TRBJ1-5; D unclear. CDR1 is KGHSH, CDR2 LQKENI, per germline. CDR3 size: 16 residues. Trimming shortened V by 6 bases and J by 4 bases, and 19 bases separated the two germline ends. The CDR3 coding sequence is TGTGCCAGCTCTTTAATGGACGGTGGGCTTAATCAGCCCCAGCATTTT. Translation gives CASSLMDGGLNQPQHF.

The chain uses TRBV6-5 and TRBJ1-5; a possible D gene is TRBD1 (6 bases). The CDR3 is 13 amino acids. Between the trimmed V and J ends, which lost 6 bases and 6 bases, there was a span of 12 bases. From germline, CDR1 is MNHEY and CDR2 SVGAGI. The CDR3 region has the DNA TGTGCCAGCAGAGCAGGGGCTCGTCAGCCCCAGCATTTT. Protein sequence: CASRAGARQPQHF.

As for this clone: One end of the junction fails to match germline, which may point to a read error. Written as DNA, the CDR3 is TGTGCCACCGGGGGGATACAGGGTTCGGTCTTC. It codes for CATGGIQGSVF. This sequence joins TRBV6-1 and TRBJ2-1, with D possibly being TRBD2 (7 bases). The germline V gene has CDR1 MNHNS and CDR2 SASEGT. CDR3 length: 11 amino acids.

The rearrangement uses TRBV2 and TRBJ2-1; 11 bases fit TRBD2. The CDR3 is 14 residues long. Germline CDR1 is SNHLY and CDR2 is FYNNEI. The V and J ends lost 7 bases and 5 bases, in that order; junction bases with no gene match: 4. CDR3: CASIILAGDNEQFF. CDR3 coding DNA: TGTGCCAGCATAATACTAGCGGGGGACAATGAGCAGTTCTTC.

V is TRBV21-1 and J is TRBJ2-1; TRBD2, the D gene given by the table, was not confirmed from the DNA. TRBV21-1 is classified as a pseudogene. The CDR3 runs 14 residues. The CDR3 DNA sequence: TGTGCCAGCAAAGGACGGGGAACCTACAATGAGCAGTTCTTC. It specifies CASKGRGTYNEQFF.

This rearrangement joins TRBV6-1 to TRBJ2-1; 12 positions match TRBD2. V was pared by 6 bases and J by 4 bases, with 1 base of the junction left unmatched. The V gene's germline CDR1 is MNHNS and CDR2 SASEGT. The CDR3 is made up of 14 amino acids. The CDR3 DNA is TGTGCCAGCAGGGGGACTAGCGGGTACAATGAGCAGTTCTTC. It specifies CASRGTSGYNEQFF.

The chain is built from TRBV5-1 and TRBJ1-4, with a weak D call TRBD1 (6 bases). With 3 bases removed from V and 8 bases from J, the gap between germline ends came to 14 bases. This CDR3 has 14 amino acids. The V gene's germline CDR1 is SGHRS and CDR2 YFSETQ. The CDR3 here is CASSSTLQGEKLFF. The CDR3 coding sequence is TGCGCCAGCAGCTCGACTCTTCAGGGGGAAAAACTGTTTTTT.

This sequence joins TRBV7-2 and TRBJ2-7; TRBD1 matches at 8 bases. Germline V lookup: CDR1 SGHTA, CDR2 FQGNSA. J lost 4 bases, V lost 5 bases, and 7 bases had no gene match. CDR3 length: 14 amino acids. The DNA of the CDR3 is TGTGCCAGCAGCATTGGACAGGGTCCGTACGAGCAGTACTTC. Its translation: CASSIGQGPYEQYF.

The gene calls are TRBV10-3 and TRBJ2-7; 8 bases are shared with TRBD1. The J segment lost 4 bases and the V segment lost 10 bases, leaving 18 bases of the junction unmatched. CDR3 length: 16 residues. Germline CDR1 ENHRY, CDR2 SYGVKD. The CDR3 DNA is TGTGCCACCACAACGTCATCTGACAGGGGTTTGTACGAGCAGTACTTC. As protein: CATTTSSDRGLYEQYF.

In its sample, this clone was seen a few times. J is TRBJ2-1 and V is TRBV2; 9 bases agree with TRBD2. CDR1 SNHLY and CDR2 FYNNEI come from the germline V gene. The CDR3 spans 15 residues. Germline trimming cut 3 bases from V and 7 bases from J; bases unmatched to any gene: 7. The CDR3, as DNA: TGTGCCAGCAGTGACGGGACTAGCCCGAGGAATGAGCAGTTCTTC. Its translation is CASSDGTSPRNEQFF.

V and J are TRBV29-1 and TRBJ2-7; tentatively, D is TRBD2 (7 bases). Per the germline V gene, CDR1 is SQVTM and CDR2 is ANQGSEA. V was cut by 7 bases and J by 5 bases, with 18 bases left in between. The CDR3 extends over 13 amino acids. The CDR3 is CSARGGGSNEQYF. CDR3 DNA sequence: TGCAGCGCTAGGGGCGGGGGCAGCAACGAGCAGTACTTC.

The gene calls are TRBV6-5 and TRBJ1-3; D gene uncertain. The CDR3 extends over 13 amino acids. Trimming removed 8 bases at V and 0 bases at J, with 8 bases between. The V gene's germline CDR1 is MNHEY and CDR2 SVGAGI. The CDR3 bases are TGTGCCAGCCACGGAGGCTCTGGAAACACCATATATTTT. Its translation is CASHGGSGNTIYF.

The chain has TRBV6-1 and TRBJ2-2; the D gene is possibly TRBD2 (5 bases). CDR3 length: 15 residues. CDR1 is MNHNS, CDR2 SASEGT, per germline. V lost 4 bases to trimming and J lost 8 bases, with 17 bases between them. CDR3 sequence (DNA): TGTGCCAGCAGTGCCCGGGGTAGCAGTAGAGGGGAGCTGTTTTTT. Translated, it gives CASSARGSSRGELFF.